A selection of T cell receptor beta chains follows, all from one sample in a study of CD8+ T cells in alopecia areata. This table comes from immunoSEQ multiplex PCR, and its TCRdb copy is limited to in-frame clones, with some not included. Of some 200,000 clones in the sample, around 50% were seen once. This specimen was CD4+ T cells sorted from blood, taken at week 0. The origin of the receptors is a human donor with alopecia areata. CDR3s include the opening cysteine and the closing phenylalanine or tryptophan. Fields, in order: V gene, clone size, J gene, CDR3 protein. Clone size appears in some rows only: once, few, many, or a class for an expanded clone.

v_call: TRBV18
clone_size: .
j_call: TRBJ1-1
cdr3_aa: CASSQRGGGGDTEAFF

v_call: TRBV7-9
clone_size: .
j_call: TRBJ1-2
cdr3_aa: CASSLDQGNNGYTF

v_call: TRBV5-1
clone_size: .
j_call: TRBJ2-2
cdr3_aa: CASTPGNTGELFF

v_call: TRBV6-1
clone_size: .
j_call: TRBJ1-6
cdr3_aa: CASSEQDNNSPLHF

v_call: TRBV5-1
clone_size: few
j_call: TRBJ1-5
cdr3_aa: CASSLGDRNQPQHF

v_call: TRBV27
clone_size: few
j_call: TRBJ2-7
cdr3_aa: CASSLNVYEQYF

v_call: TRBV5-1
clone_size: .
j_call: TRBJ2-7
cdr3_aa: CASSLGAGGPIYEQYF

v_call: TRBV7-3
clone_size: .
j_call: TRBJ2-2
cdr3_aa: CASSLGLATGELFF

v_call: TRBV29-1
clone_size: few
j_call: TRBJ2-5
cdr3_aa: CSVGVGETQYF

v_call: TRBV29-1
clone_size: .
j_call: TRBJ1-2
cdr3_aa: CSVQGFPYGYTF

v_call: TRBV7-9
clone_size: .
j_call: TRBJ1-2
cdr3_aa: CASSRGDVSYGYTF

v_call: TRBV2
clone_size: .
j_call: TRBJ1-5
cdr3_aa: CASTTDRGPQQPQHF

v_call: TRBV30
clone_size: .
j_call: TRBJ1-2
cdr3_aa: CAWSEAPHYGYTF

v_call: TRBV19
clone_size: .
j_call: TRBJ1-1
cdr3_aa: CATRDRINTEAFF

v_call: TRBV30
clone_size: .
j_call: TRBJ2-2
cdr3_aa: CAWSHRVNTGELFF

v_call: TRBV5-1
clone_size: .
j_call: TRBJ2-5
cdr3_aa: CASSLGVSRAYQETQYF

v_call: TRBV11-3
clone_size: once
j_call: TRBJ2-1
cdr3_aa: CASLPRGDAVNEQFF

v_call: TRBV29-1
clone_size: few
j_call: TRBJ2-7
cdr3_aa: CSVLRLGQGRGVHEQYF

v_call: TRBV29-1
clone_size: .
j_call: TRBJ2-3
cdr3_aa: CSVELWGDRTDTQYF

v_call: TRBV6-1
clone_size: .
j_call: TRBJ1-5
cdr3_aa: CASRDSRNQPQHF

v_call: TRBV30
clone_size: .
j_call: TRBJ2-3
cdr3_aa: CAWSSTGGTDTQYF

v_call: TRBV10-3
clone_size: .
j_call: TRBJ1-6
cdr3_aa: CAIGGDSNSPLHF

v_call: TRBV30
clone_size: .
j_call: TRBJ2-6
cdr3_aa: CAWSLWTARPSGANVLTF

v_call: TRBV4-2
clone_size: .
j_call: TRBJ2-5
cdr3_aa: CASSQEFPGGGGETQYF

v_call: TRBV5-1
clone_size: .
j_call: TRBJ2-7
cdr3_aa: CASSSGQGSYEQYF

v_call: TRBV7-8
clone_size: .
j_call: TRBJ2-7
cdr3_aa: CASSLEVSGQYF